Following are 27 T cell receptor beta chains from one sample sequenced in a study of T cells in localized non-small cell lung cancer. Repertoires were generated with immunoSEQ multiplex PCR, while TCRdb's copy carries only in-frame clones and drops some. The repertoire holds fewer than 40,000 clones, with around 87% as singletons. Sequencing used peripheral blood mononuclear cells, obtained before any cancer treatment. These receptors came from a man between 40 and 70 years old with stage III lung adenocarcinoma.

The rearrangement links TRBV2 to TRBJ2-7, with D hard to call. The V and J ends lost 5 bases and 4 bases respectively, with 9 bases between them. Germline V gene data show CDR1 as SNHLY and CDR2 as FYNNEI. The CDR3 length is 12 residues. The CDR3 region has the DNA TGTGCCAGCAGTAGCCGATCGTACGAGCAGTACTTC. Protein product: CASSSRSYEQYF.

This clone came up once. The chain has TRBV13 and TRBJ1-1; D uncertain. V was clipped by 4 bases and J by 6 bases, with 12 bases between them. CDR3 length equals 13 residues. Looked up from germline, CDR1 is PRHDT and CDR2 is FYEKMQ (reference sequence). CDR3 coding DNA: TGTGCCAGCAGCTCCAACGTCCTAGCTGAAGCTTTCTTT. Encoded protein: CASSSNVLAEAFF.

The chain uses TRBV12-5 and TRBJ1-3, with 8 positions matching TRBD1. Germline CDR1 reads LGHNT; CDR2 reads FRNRAP. This CDR3 is built from 13 residues. Germline trimming cut 6 bases from V and 4 bases from J; bases unmatched to any gene: 2. The CDR3 region is CASGWTGGNTIYF. CDR3 DNA: TGTGCTAGTGGATGGACAGGGGGAAACACCATATATTTT. The full variable domain, in which reference TRBV12-5 and TRBJ1-3 provide the parts outside the CDR3, is DARVTQTPRHKVTEMGQEVTMRCQPILGHNTVFWYRQTMMQGLELLAYFRNRAPLDDSGMPKDRFSAEMPDATLATLKIQPSEPRDSAVYFCASGWTGGNTIYFGEGSWLTVV.

This clone has more than one count but fewer than ten. V and J are TRBV5-4 and TRBJ2-2; D is ambiguous. The ends were cut back, 3 bases at V and 5 bases at J, with 14 bases in the middle. CDR1 and CDR2 from the germline V gene are SGHNT and YYREEE (reference sequence). This CDR3 has 15 amino acids. CDR3 bases: TGTGCCAGCAGCTCCTCCACCGTTGGTACCGGGGAGCTGTTTTTT. Translated: CASSSSTVGTGELFF.

This chain connects TRBV7-8 to TRBJ1-1, with TRBD1 matching 9 bases. The CDR3 loop spans 17 amino acids. The V segment lost 5 bases and the J segment 3 bases; nucleotides outside the gene matches: 13. Germline lookup yields CDR1 SGHVS and CDR2 FQNEAQ. CDR3 residues: CASSPNGQGMRYTEAFF. For the CDR3, the DNA is TGTGCCAGCAGCCCGAATGGACAGGGGATGAGGTACACTGAAGCTTTCTTT.

V usage is TRBV5-1 and J usage is TRBJ1-1; D is ambiguous. CDR1 and CDR2 (germline): SGHRS, YFSETQ. Trimming left V 1 base short and J 4 bases short, with 11 bases between. CDR3 length equals 14 residues. Here the CDR3 reads CASSLLGVGTEAFF. DNA of the CDR3: TGCGCCAGCAGCTTGCTGGGAGTTGGCACTGAAGCTTTCTTT. The complete variable domain, with remaining parts taken from reference TRBV5-1 and TRBJ1-1, reads KAGVTQTPRYLIKTRGQQVTLSCSPISGHRSVSWYQQTPGQGLQFLFEYFSETQRNKGNFPGRFSGRQFSNSRSEMNVSTLELGDSALYLCASSLLGVGTEAFFGQGTRLTVV.

The chain links TRBV7-8 to TRBJ2-7; no definite D call. This CDR3 region has 12 residues. Germline CDR1 reads SGHVS; CDR2 reads FQNEAQ. V was clipped by 1 base and J by 1 base, with 2 bases between them. CDR3 loop: CASSLESYEQYF. DNA for the CDR3: TGTGCCAGCAGCTTAGAGTCCTACGAGCAGTACTTC.

This clone occurred once. The rearrangement links TRBV7-8 to TRBJ2-3; 9 bases align to TRBD2. The ends lost 11 bases at V and 3 bases at J; junction bases unmatched: 6. CDR1 SGHVS and CDR2 FQNEAQ come from the germline V gene. The CDR3 is 13 residues long. The CDR3 DNA reads TGTGCCCATAGCGGGGGACAGACAGATACGCAGTATTTT. It translates to CAHSGGQTDTQYF.

The rearrangement joins TRBV4-2 to TRBJ2-5; 8 bases match TRBD2. This CDR3 region has 15 residues. The V and J ends lost 0 bases and 5 bases, in that order; junction bases with no gene match: 5. Germline assignment: CDR1 LGHNA and CDR2 YNFKEQ. CDR3 sequence (DNA): TGTGCCAGCAGCCAAGATCGGGGGGGCCTGGAGACCCAGTACTTC. It encodes CASSQDRGGLETQYF.

V gene TRBV6-1 combines with J gene TRBJ1-2; D not resolved. In germline, CDR1 is MNHNS, CDR2 SASEGT. The CDR3 runs to 13 residues. Trimming stripped 3 bases from V and 2 bases from J, with 7 bases between. CDR3 DNA sequence: TGTGCCAGCAGTGACTTGTGGAACTATGGCTACACCTTC. Its protein product is CASSDLWNYGYTF.

The sample holds a few counts of this clone. The chain carries TRBV29-1 and TRBJ2-1; tentative D call: TRBD2 (7 bases). Deletions cut 4 bases from V and 4 bases from J, with 20 bases between. The germline V gene has CDR1 SQVTM and CDR2 ANQGSEA. The CDR3 covers 16 residues. CDR3 bases: TGCAGCGTTGTCCGAAGCGGGACACCGAGTTACAATGAGCAGTTCTTC. It yields the protein CSVVRSGTPSYNEQFF.

The sample holds one count of this clone. This chain joins TRBV2 and TRBJ1-5, with D maybe TRBD1 (5 bases). Trimming stripped 0 bases from V and 1 base from J, with 16 bases between. The length of the CDR3 is 18 residues. Looked up from germline, CDR1 is SNHLY and CDR2 is FYNNEI. This chain's CDR3 is CASSEALQGWTSNQPQHF. For the CDR3, the DNA is TGTGCCAGCAGTGAAGCGCTTCAGGGTTGGACGAGCAATCAGCCCCAGCATTTT.

The chain couples TRBV29-1 to TRBJ2-3; 9 bases map to TRBD1. The germline CDR1 and CDR2 sequences are SQVTM and ANQGSEA. Unmatched junction bases numbered 5, after V lost 7 bases and J lost 6 bases. The CDR3 spans 12 residues. CDR3 loop: CSADRGGDTQYF. CDR3 in DNA: TGCAGCGCCGACAGGGGGGGGGATACGCAGTATTTT.

The V call is TRBV19, the J call TRBJ2-7, with 9 nucleotides matching TRBD1. In germline, CDR1 is LNHDA, CDR2 SQIVND (reference sequence). The CDR3 loop spans 14 amino acids. V shed 5 bases, J shed 1 base, and the junction held 3 bases outside the gene matches. CDR3: CASSGQGRSYEQYF. CDR3 bases: TGTGCCAGTAGTGGACAGGGGAGATCCTACGAGCAGTACTTC. Drawing the rest from reference TRBV19 and TRBJ2-7, the complete variable domain is DGGITQSPKYLFRKEGQNVTLSCEQNLNHDAMYWYRQDPGQGLRLIYYSQIVNDFQKGDIAEGYSVSREKKESFPLTVTSAQKNPTAFYLCASSGQGRSYEQYFGPGTRLTVT.

V is TRBV5-4 and J is TRBJ2-3; 14 nucleotides agree with TRBD2. Trimming removed 4 bases from V and 5 bases from J; junction bases left unmatched: 9. The CDR3 length is 17 residues. Germline CDR1 SGHNT, CDR2 YYREEE (reference sequence). The CDR3 protein is CASSPTSGGAGVDTQYF. DNA of the CDR3: TGTGCCAGCAGCCCGACTAGCGGGGGGGCCGGTGTAGATACGCAGTATTTT.

The gene calls are TRBV2 and TRBJ1-2, with 10 bases fitting TRBD1. Germline V gives CDR1 SNHLY, CDR2 FYNNEI. This CDR3 region has 14 residues. The V and J ends lost 7 bases and 6 bases, in that order; junction bases with no gene match: 8. In DNA form, the CDR3 reads TGTGCCAGCAAGGGGACAGGGGAGAAGAATGGCTACACCTTC. Amino acid sequence: CASKGTGEKNGYTF.

The chain joins TRBV4-3 to TRBJ1-2, with unresolved D. The CDR3 loop spans 16 amino acids. The V end lost 1 base, the J end lost 4 bases, and 16 bases lay between the germline ends. CDR1 and CDR2 from the germline V gene are LGHNA and YSLEER. The CDR3 here is CASSQVLADAFYGYTF. The DNA of the CDR3 is TGCGCCAGCAGCCAAGTCCTAGCAGACGCCTTCTATGGCTACACCTTC.

In this sample, this clone turned up a few times. V is TRBV10-3 and J is TRBJ2-1, with D maybe TRBD2 (6 bases). The germline V gene encodes CDR1 ENHRY and CDR2 SYGVKD. The length of the CDR3 is 14 residues. Trimming pared 6 bases from V and 6 bases from J, leaving 15 bases between. In nucleotides, the CDR3 is TGTGCCATCAGCAAGCCCTTGGAGGGCAATGAGCAGTTCTTC. Its translation: CAISKPLEGNEQFF.

The V and J genes are TRBV20-1 and TRBJ2-1; D unresolved. Germline-derived CDR1 and CDR2 are DFQATT and SNEGSKA (reference sequence). CDR3 size: 10 residues. Trimming pared 4 bases from V and 12 bases from J, leaving 10 bases between. The CDR3 DNA follows: TGCAGTGCTAACCGGGTCTGGCAGTTCTTC. This gives the protein CSANRVWQFF.

Remarks on this clone: At one of its ends the junction is not consistent with the germline gene, which may arise from a read error. The rearrangement links TRBV27 to TRBJ2-7; 10 nucleotides match TRBD1. Germline V gene lookup returns CDR1 MNHEY and CDR2 SMNVEV (reference sequence). CDR3 length: 11 residues. The CDR3 is CASSFRRDRGF. CDR3 DNA sequence: TGTGCCAGCAGTTTCAGGCGGGACAGGGGCTTC.

The V and J genes are TRBV18 and TRBJ1-2; 9 bases are shared with TRBD1. The CDR3 totals 16 residues. CDR1 KGHSH and CDR2 LQKENI come from the germline V gene. Unmatched junction bases numbered 8, after V lost 2 bases and J lost 4 bases. The DNA for the CDR3 is TGTGCCAGCTCACCAGGGACAGGGAGTAGCAGCTATGGCTACACCTTC. It codes for CASSPGTGSSSYGYTF.

The chain is built from TRBV19 and TRBJ1-5; 7 bases are shared with TRBD1. Germline CDR1 and CDR2: LNHDA and SQIVND (reference sequence). This CDR3 region has 16 residues. Losses at the gene ends were 6 bases for V and 0 bases for J; bases not matched to a gene: 8. The CDR3 sequence: CASSKQGTLSNQPQHF. The CDR3 region has the DNA TGTGCCAGTAGCAAACAGGGGACCCTTAGCAATCAGCCCCAGCATTTT.

This clone is a singleton in its sample. The V gene is TRBV28, the J gene TRBJ1-2, with a weak D call TRBD1 (6 bases). The length of the CDR3 is 14 residues. Germline CDR1 is MDHEN and CDR2 is SYDVKM. The V end was cut by 3 bases, the J end by 2 bases, with 10 bases between. The CDR3 DNA sequence: TGTGCCAGCAGTTTCCTTGACAGGAACTATGGCTACACCTTC. It yields the protein CASSFLDRNYGYTF.

The genes are TRBV5-6 and TRBJ2-5, with 9 nucleotides matching TRBD1. This CDR3 is built from 14 residues. Germline trimming cut 4 bases from V and 4 bases from J; bases unmatched to any gene: 5. CDR1 is SGHDT and CDR2 is YYEEEE in the germline V gene. The CDR3 coding sequence is TGTGCCAGCAGCCAAGACAGGGGGGGAGAGACCCAGTACTTC. This gives the protein CASSQDRGGETQYF.

The chain uses TRBV2 and TRBJ2-1; 10 bases are a match to TRBD2. In germline, CDR1 is SNHLY, CDR2 FYNNEI. This CDR3 comprises 15 residues. V gave up 2 bases and J gave up 5 bases; unmatched junction bases: 3. CDR3 nucleotide sequence: TGTGCCAGCAGTGAATCTAGCGGGGGCCACAATGAGCAGTTCTTC. This sequence encodes CASSESSGGHNEQFF.

The rearrangement links TRBV7-9 to TRBJ2-3; perhaps D is TRBD1 or TRBD2 (7 bases each). Germline CDR1 reads SEHNR; CDR2 reads FQNEAQ (reference sequence). The CDR3 totals 15 residues. Trimming stripped 2 bases from V and 5 bases from J, with 14 bases between. The CDR3, as DNA: TGTGCCAGCAGCTTACGCACAGGGGAGGGAGATACGCAGTATTTT. Its translation is CASSLRTGEGDTQYF. Combining the CDR3 with reference TRBV7-9 and TRBJ2-3 gives the whole variable domain DTGVSQNPRHKITKRGQNVTFRCDPISEHNRLYWYRQTLGQGPEFLTYFQNEAQLEKSRLLSDRFSAERPKGSFSTLEIQRTEQGDSAMYLCASSLRTGEGDTQYFGPGTRLTVL.

This chain uses TRBV6-6 with TRBJ1-5; D gene unclear. Deletions cut 2 bases from V and 3 bases from J, with 5 bases between. Germline loops: CDR1 MNHNY, CDR2 SVGAGI (reference sequence). The CDR3 extends over 13 amino acids. CDR3 loop: CASSYLVNQPQHF. CDR3 nucleotide sequence: TGTGCCAGCAGTTACCTGGTCAATCAGCCCCAGCATTTT.